Presented here are 26 T cell receptor beta chains from one specimen sequenced in a study of shared clonotypes between healthy human individuals. Only in-frame clones appear in the TCRdb table, and some are missing; sequencing was by immunoSEQ multiplex PCR. The repertoire holds approximately 1.5 million clones, with nearly 99% as singletons. Sequencing was done on a sample of naive CD4+ T cells sorted from blood. Subset meaning: CD45RA+ positively selected. The receptors stem from a man aged 25-45 years in good health.

The V call is TRBV7-8, the J call TRBJ1-1; possible D gene TRBD1, 5 bases. This CDR3 region has 17 residues. Germline V gives CDR1 SGHVS, CDR2 FQNEAQ. Trimming removed 1 base from V and 0 bases from J, with 15 bases in between. The CDR3 sequence: CASSLVPTDRLNTEAFF. CDR3 in DNA: TGTGCCAGCAGCTTAGTTCCTACAGACAGACTGAACACTGAAGCTTTCTTT.

The chain couples TRBV29-1 to TRBJ1-1; D unresolved. Germline CDR1 SQVTM, CDR2 ANQGSEA. The CDR3 consists of 11 residues. Trimming took 4 bases from V and 8 from J, leaving 11 bases between them. The CDR3 DNA sequence: TGCAGCGTTGCCACTTTCAGGGAAGCTTTCTTT. Amino acids: CSVATFREAFF.

The chain has TRBV11-2 and TRBJ2-7; D tentatively reads TRBD1 or TRBD2 (5 bases each). CDR3 size: 18 residues. Germline loops: CDR1 SGHAT, CDR2 FQNNGV. The V end lost 0 bases, the J end lost 0 bases, and 18 bases lay between the germline ends. The CDR3, as DNA: TGTGCCAGCAGCTTAGATCGAGGGGCCGAACGGTACTCCTACGAGCAGTACTTC. Amino acid sequence: CASSLDRGAERYSYEQYF. The variable domain in full, with the rest retrieved from reference TRBV11-2 and TRBJ2-7, is EAGVAQSPRYKIIEKRQSVAFWCNPISGHATLYWYQQILGQGPKLLIQFQNNGVVDDSQLPKDRFSAERLKGVDSTLKIQPAKLEDSAVYLCASSLDRGAERYSYEQYFGPGTRLTVT.

The chain has TRBV10-3 and TRBJ2-1, with 10 nucleotides matching TRBD2. The CDR3 consists of 13 residues. Germline CDR1 ENHRY, CDR2 SYGVKD. J was trimmed by 5 bases and V by 10 bases; bases with no gene match: 5. The CDR3 protein is CATGTSADNEQFF. DNA for the CDR3: TGTGCCACCGGGACTAGCGCAGACAATGAGCAGTTCTTC.

The rearrangement joins TRBV9 to TRBJ2-3; the D gene is possibly TRBD1 (5 bases). The germline V gene has CDR1 SGDLS and CDR2 YYNGEE. V dropped 4 bases and J dropped 6 bases, with 9 bases sitting between them. The CDR3 spans 12 residues. Here the CDR3 DNA reads TGTGCCAGCAGCACCAAGGGGGATACGCAGTATTTT. Protein: CASSTKGDTQYF.

This clone is a singleton in its sample. This sequence joins TRBV27 and TRBJ2-1, with D uncertain. Trimming removed 6 bases at V and 0 bases at J, with 6 bases between. The CDR3 loop spans 13 amino acids. CDR1 and CDR2 from the germline V gene are MNHEY and SMNVEV (reference sequence). The CDR3 nucleotides are TGTGCCAGCAGCGCCAGCTCCTACAATGAGCAGTTCTTC. The encoded protein is CASSASSYNEQFF.

The chain links TRBV20-1 to TRBJ2-7, with D possibly being TRBD1 (5 bases). V was cut by 4 bases and J by 3 bases, with 7 bases left in between. CDR3 length: 11 amino acids. Germline V gene lookup returns CDR1 DFQATT and CDR2 SNEGSKA (reference sequence). Written as DNA, the CDR3 is TGCAGTGCTACAGGGTTCTACGAGCAGTACTTC. Amino acids: CSATGFYEQYF.

V is TRBV18 and J is TRBJ2-7, with D perhaps TRBD2 (6 bases). This CDR3 contains 14 residues. Germline V lookup: CDR1 KGHSH, CDR2 LQKENI. Trimming took off 3 bases at V and 5 bases at J, with 14 bases between the two ends. In DNA form, the CDR3 reads TGTGCCAGCTCACCGACTAGTTCCCCTGACGAGCAGTACTTC. This codes for CASSPTSSPDEQYF.

This chain uses TRBV28 with TRBJ2-1; 9 bases are shared with TRBD2. The germline gives CDR1 MDHEN, CDR2 SYDVKM. V lost 10 bases to trimming and J lost 7 bases; unmatched junction nucleotides: 20. The CDR3 covers 17 residues. The CDR3 protein is CATTGLASIGGRNEQFF. As DNA, the CDR3 is TGTGCCACCACCGGACTAGCGTCAATTGGGGGTAGGAATGAGCAGTTCTTC.

The chain is built from TRBV2 and TRBJ2-3; unclear D gene. The CDR3 length is 13 residues. Germline V gene data show CDR1 as SNHLY and CDR2 as FYNNEI. V lost 8 bases and J lost 6, with 15 bases in between. CDR3 sequence (DNA): TGTGCCAGCTCCCAAGGCATAGGGGATACGCAGTATTTT. Its protein is CASSQGIGDTQYF. Full variable domain (missing parts from reference TRBV2 and TRBJ2-3): EPEVTQTPSHQVTQMGQEVILRCVPISNHLYFYWYRQILGQKVEFLVSFYNNEISEKSEIFDDQFSVERPDGSNFTLKIRSTKLEDSAMYFCASSQGIGDTQYFGPGTRLTVL.

This clone was picked up one time. CDR3 loop: CASSDRQSVYF. CDR3 bases: TGTGCCAGCAGTGACAGACAGAGCGTGTACTTC. The chain uses TRBV25-1 and TRBJ2-7; a possible D gene is TRBD1 (5 bases). The CDR3 runs to 11 residues. The V end lost 3 bases, the J end lost 12 bases, and 12 bases lay between the germline ends. Germline V gene lookup returns CDR1 MGHDK and CDR2 SYGVNS.

This sequence joins TRBV7-9 and TRBJ1-1; 8 positions agree with TRBD1. Trimming took 5 bases from V and 8 from J; bases not matched to a gene: 7. In germline, CDR1 is SEHNR, CDR2 FQNEAQ (reference sequence). This CDR3 contains 13 residues. CDR3 sequence: CASSDARDREAFF. The CDR3 DNA is TGTGCCAGCAGCGATGCCCGGGACAGGGAAGCTTTCTTT.

The chain combines TRBV27 with TRBJ1-5; 7 bases match TRBD1. The V and J ends lost 1 base and 1 base, in that order; junction bases with no gene match: 7. CDR1 and CDR2 (germline): MNHEY, SMNVEV (reference sequence). The CDR3 consists of 17 residues. CDR3 sequence: CASSLFGTAKSNQPQHF. The CDR3 DNA is TGTGCCAGCAGTTTATTCGGGACAGCAAAAAGCAATCAGCCCCAGCATTTT.

This chain uses TRBV7-7 with TRBJ2-5; 8 nucleotides agree with TRBD1. CDR1 and CDR2 from the germline V gene are SSHAT and FNYEAQ (reference sequence). The J segment lost 1 base and the V segment lost 4 bases, leaving 5 bases of the junction unmatched. The CDR3 is made up of 15 amino acids. The CDR3 sequence is CASSSGTGAQETQYF. Here the CDR3 DNA reads TGTGCCAGCAGCTCCGGGACAGGCGCCCAAGAGACCCAGTACTTC.

The gene calls are TRBV9 and TRBJ2-7; 8 bases agree with TRBD1. This CDR3 contains 17 residues. V lost 1 base and J lost 4; bases outside the gene matches: 13. Germline V gene lookup returns CDR1 SGDLS and CDR2 YYNGEE. CDR3 sequence (DNA): TGTGCCAGCAGCGTAAACTCCGGGCAGGGGGCTAGGTACGAGCAGTACTTC. As protein: CASSVNSGQGARYEQYF.

The V gene is TRBV6-4, the J gene TRBJ2-3, with D possibly being TRBD1 (5 bases). The CDR3 contains 18 residues. Per germline, CDR1 MRHNA and CDR2 SNTAGT. V lost 0 bases and J lost 2, with 18 bases in between. CDR3 residues: CASSDSGLEAGATDTQYF. The CDR3 region has the DNA TGTGCCAGCAGTGACTCGGGGCTAGAAGCTGGGGCCACAGATACGCAGTATTTT.

This clone was seen once. This chain joins TRBV5-4 and TRBJ1-4; no definite D call. Germline assignment: CDR1 SGHNT and CDR2 YYREEE (reference sequence). Trimming stripped 1 base from V and 5 bases from J, with 12 bases between. This CDR3 spans 15 amino acids. CDR3: CASSLSNIKNEKLFF. In DNA, the CDR3 is TGTGCCAGCAGCTTGTCAAACATAAAAAATGAAAAACTGTTTTTT.

This clone came up once. V gene TRBV28 combines with J gene TRBJ2-6; tentative D call: TRBD2 (5 bases). In germline, CDR1 is MDHEN, CDR2 SYDVKM. The CDR3 consists of 15 residues. Trimming stripped 2 bases from V and 0 bases from J, with 5 bases between. CDR3 nucleotides: TGTGCCAGCAGTTTAGACTACTCTGGGGCCAACGTCCTGACTTTC. Protein product: CASSLDYSGANVLTF.

The chain is built from TRBV7-2 and TRBJ2-1, with 10 positions matching TRBD2. The germline V gene has CDR1 SGHTA and CDR2 FQGNSA. This CDR3 has 11 amino acids. The V gene end was trimmed by 9 bases and the J gene end by 14 bases; junction bases not matched to a gene: 7. The CDR3 is CARSISGRKFF. The CDR3 nucleotides read TGTGCCAGATCCATTAGCGGGAGGAAGTTCTTC.

V gene TRBV7-9 combines with J gene TRBJ1-1; TRBD1 aligns across 8 bases. Trimming took 10 bases from V and 5 from J; bases not matched to a gene: 15. CDR3 length: 15 residues. Germline V gives CDR1 SEHNR, CDR2 FQNEAQ (reference sequence). CDR3 sequence (DNA): TGTGCCATCAATCCAGGGGGCGAACTGGCAACTGAAGCTTTCTTT. This codes for CAINPGGELATEAFF.

The chain has TRBV15 and TRBJ2-7; no clear D gene. The CDR3 covers 14 residues. The germline V gene has CDR1 LNHNV and CDR2 YYDKDF (reference sequence). V was trimmed by 3 bases and J by 3 bases, leaving 12 bases between them. The CDR3 is CATSSPRSLYEQYF. Here the CDR3 DNA reads TGTGCCACCAGCAGCCCTCGTTCTCTCTACGAGCAGTACTTC.

The V gene is TRBV7-2, the J gene TRBJ2-7; D may be TRBD2 (6 bases). Trimming cost V 3 bases and J 7 bases, with 13 bases left between them. The germline gives CDR1 SGHTA, CDR2 FQGNSA. This CDR3 spans 13 amino acids. Here the CDR3 DNA reads TGTGCCAGCAGCTTTGGGGGGTCGGTAGAGCAGTACTTC. This codes for CASSFGGSVEQYF.

The rearrangement uses TRBV5-8 and TRBJ2-7; 7 bases line up with TRBD1. The CDR3 has 13 amino acids. From germline, CDR1 is SGHTS and CDR2 YDEGEE. J was trimmed by 2 bases and V by 4 bases; bases with no gene match: 3. In DNA, the CDR3 is TGTGCCAGCAGCCCAAGGGGGCCCTACGAGCAGTACTTC. This gives the protein CASSPRGPYEQYF.

The chain uses TRBV6-1 and TRBJ1-5, with D hard to call. CDR1 is MNHNS, CDR2 SASEGT, per germline. The CDR3 is made up of 15 amino acids. The V end was cut by 4 bases, the J end by 2 bases, with 12 bases between. In DNA, the CDR3 is TGTGCCAGCAGTGGAGCAAGACCGCGCAATCAGCCCCAGCATTTT. Translated: CASSGARPRNQPQHF.

CDR3 in DNA: TGTGCCAGCAGCCCGAATCCCTACCCAGCGGGCTCCTACAATGAGCAGTTCTTC. It codes for CASSPNPYPAGSYNEQFF. J is TRBJ2-1 and V is TRBV7-3; D may be TRBD2 (6 bases). In germline, CDR1 is SGHTA, CDR2 FQGTGA. The CDR3 has 18 residues. Trimming pared 5 bases from V and 0 bases from J, leaving 20 bases between.

The chain carries TRBV28 and TRBJ2-2; no firm D call. The length of the CDR3 is 13 residues. Germline CDR1 and CDR2: MDHEN and SYDVKM. The CDR3 sequence: CAGRETNTGELFF. In DNA form, the CDR3 reads TGTGCAGGCCGCGAAACGAACACCGGGGAGCTGTTTTTT.